What follows are 30 T cell receptor beta chains derived from one specimen sequenced in a study of blood T cell repertoires in COVID-19. TCRdb's table, derived via immunoSEQ multiplex PCR, lists solely in-frame clones and lacks some. The table shows under 300,000 clones, with approximately 86% occurring only once. Sample: peripheral blood. These receptor sequences come from a woman of 80 years or more with active or convalescent COVID-19.

The chain has TRBV10-3 and TRBJ1-1, with D hard to call. Looked up from germline, CDR1 is ENHRY and CDR2 is SYGVKD. CDR3 length: 13 residues. V shed 10 bases and J shed 1 base, with 13 bases lying between them. As DNA, the CDR3 is TGTGCCACCATACAGTTTGGGAACACTGAAGCTTTCTTT. Its protein product is CATIQFGNTEAFF.

The chain employs TRBV7-8 and TRBJ2-3, with 14 bases lining up with TRBD2. Trimming removed 4 bases from V and 4 bases from J; junction bases left unmatched: 4. Germline CDR1 is SGHVS and CDR2 is FQNEAQ. The CDR3 covers 16 residues. CDR3 sequence reads: CASSYRLAGGSDTQYF. In DNA form, the CDR3 reads TGTGCCAGCAGCTACCGACTAGCGGGGGGGTCAGATACGCAGTATTTT.

The J gene is TRBJ1-5, the V gene TRBV28; 10 bases line up with TRBD1. The CDR3 spans 14 residues. Germline V lookup: CDR1 MDHEN, CDR2 SYDVKM. V lost 5 bases to trimming and J lost 5 bases; unmatched junction nucleotides: 3. CDR3 bases: TGTGCCAGCAGTCCGACAGGGGGCGATCAGCCCCAGCATTTT. This translates into CASSPTGGDQPQHF.

V gene TRBV5-4 combines with J gene TRBJ1-1; 7 bases line up with TRBD1. V gave up 0 bases and J gave up 0 bases; unmatched junction bases: 2. CDR3 length: 15 amino acids. CDR1 and CDR2 (germline): SGHNT, YYREEE (reference sequence). CDR3 loop: CASSLGQGLNTEAFF. The CDR3 DNA reads TGTGCCAGCAGCTTGGGACAGGGCTTGAACACTGAAGCTTTCTTT.

The chain carries TRBV5-1 and TRBJ2-3, with a possible D match to TRBD2 (6 bases). Germline V gives CDR1 SGHRS, CDR2 YFSETQ. Trimming cost V 4 bases and J 0 bases, with 12 bases left between them. The CDR3 sequence is 15 residues long. Written as DNA, the CDR3 is TGCGCCAGCAGCCAAGACGGGACTAGCACAGATACGCAGTATTTT. It yields the protein CASSQDGTSTDTQYF.

The gene calls are TRBV5-1 and TRBJ2-1; D is perhaps TRBD1 (6 bases). The germline V gene has CDR1 SGHRS and CDR2 YFSETQ. The germline V and J ends were trimmed by 4 bases and 1 base, with 9 bases remaining between them. The CDR3 is 14 residues long. The CDR3 nucleotides are TGCGCCAGCAGCGTACAGGGATCCTACAATGAGCAGTTCTTC. Its protein product is CASSVQGSYNEQFF.

The chain joins TRBV6-6 to TRBJ1-4; D unclear. The germline CDR1 and CDR2 sequences are MNHNY and SVGAGI (reference sequence). V was shortened by 7 bases and J by 11 bases, with 17 bases between the two germline ends. The CDR3 contains 13 residues. The CDR3 bases are TGTGCCAGCAAGCCAGGCCTCTTGGGTAAACTGTTTTTT. This encodes CASKPGLLGKLFF.

This clone came up a few times. The chain joins TRBV24-1 to TRBJ2-1; 7 positions match TRBD2. Trimming took 7 bases from V and 6 from J; bases not matched to a gene: 11. The CDR3 is made up of 15 amino acids. Germline loops: CDR1 KGHDR, CDR2 SFDVKD. CDR3 region: CATSTGTNSGNEQFF. The CDR3 coding sequence is TGTGCCACCAGCACCGGGACTAACTCTGGCAATGAGCAGTTCTTC.

The rearrangement links TRBV20-1 to TRBJ2-7; 7 bases align to TRBD1. Germline V gene lookup returns CDR1 DFQATT and CDR2 SNEGSKA (reference sequence). This CDR3 is 11 amino acids long. The CDR3 protein is CTAGDSMKQYF. The DNA of the CDR3 is TGCACCGCCGGGGACAGCATGAAGCAGTACTTC.

V gene TRBV4-1 combines with J gene TRBJ2-6; 9 bases match TRBD1. From germline, CDR1 is MGHRA and CDR2 YSYEKL. This CDR3 is built from 16 residues. J gave up 1 base and V 9 bases, and 7 bases lay outside the gene matches. The CDR3, as DNA: TGCGCCAGTACACAGGGGGCGCGGTCTGGGGCCAACGTCCTGACTTTC. Protein product: CASTQGARSGANVLTF.

This rearrangement joins TRBV6-7 to TRBJ2-1, with 7 nucleotides matching TRBD1. TRBV6-7 qualifies as an ORF whose function is uncertain. This CDR3 region has 17 residues. V lost 0 bases, J lost 0 bases, and 5 bases stayed unmatched. The CDR3 DNA is TGTGCCAGCAGTTACTCATTCAGGGGGAGCTCCTACAATGAGCAGTTCTTC. Amino acid sequence: CASSYSFRGSSYNEQFF.

This rearrangement joins TRBV28 to TRBJ2-7; 8 bases match TRBD2. CDR3 length: 14 amino acids. Germline CDR1 MDHEN, CDR2 SYDVKM. V lost 8 bases to trimming and J lost 4 bases; unmatched junction nucleotides: 10. The CDR3 DNA is TGTGCCAGCGCGTCGCCGGGGGGGGTATACGAGCAGTACTTC. It codes for CASASPGGVYEQYF. Filled out from reference TRBV28 and TRBJ2-7, the complete variable domain reads DVKVTQSSRYLVKRTGEKVFLECVQDMDHENMFWYRQDPGLGLRLIYFSYDVKMKEKGDIPEGYSVSREKKERFSLILESASTNQTSMYLCASASPGGVYEQYFGPGTRLTVT.

The table lists this clone with many counts. This chain links TRBV5-1 with TRBJ2-3, with 8 bases matching TRBD2. Germline values: CDR1 SGHRS, CDR2 YFSETQ. There are 15 residues in the CDR3. J gave up 5 bases and V 4 bases, and 9 bases lay outside the gene matches. The CDR3 sequence: CASSPNLAGQDTQYF. CDR3 bases: TGCGCCAGCAGCCCCAATTTAGCGGGACAAGATACGCAGTATTTT.

The chain employs TRBV9 and TRBJ2-2; D might be TRBD1 (6 bases). The V and J ends lost 2 bases and 1 base respectively, with 9 bases between them. CDR1 is SGDLS, CDR2 YYNGEE, per germline. CDR3 length: 15 residues. CDR3 in DNA: TGTGCCAGCAGCGTTAAACAGGGGAACACCGGGGAGCTGTTTTTT. Its protein is CASSVKQGNTGELFF.

The chain uses TRBV5-1 and TRBJ2-5; 10 nucleotides agree with TRBD2. The length of the CDR3 is 17 residues. J was trimmed by 2 bases and V by 2 bases; bases with no gene match: 9. Germline V gene sequence: CDR1 SGHRS, CDR2 YFSETQ. The CDR3 DNA is TGCGCCAGCAGCTTTCGACTAGCGGGTACCCAACAAGAGACCCAGTACTTC. It codes for CASSFRLAGTQQETQYF.

The chain has TRBV18 and TRBJ2-7; 10 bases are a match to TRBD2. CDR1 and CDR2 (germline): KGHSH, LQKENI. CDR3 length: 14 residues. Trimming cost V 3 bases and J 4 bases; bases outside gene matches: 3. CDR3 region: CASSPEAGGYEQYF. Written as DNA, the CDR3 is TGTGCCAGCTCACCGGAAGCGGGAGGGTACGAGCAGTACTTC.

The chain carries TRBV5-1 and TRBJ1-1; D is possibly TRBD1 (6 bases). This CDR3 contains 15 residues. V gave up 0 bases and J gave up 0 bases, with 9 bases separating them. From germline, CDR1 is SGHRS and CDR2 YFSETQ. The CDR3 protein is CASSLASGVNTEAFF. The CDR3 region has the DNA TGCGCCAGCAGCTTGGCGTCAGGGGTGAACACTGAAGCTTTCTTT.

This chain uses TRBV3-1 (or the pseudogene TRBV3-2) with TRBJ2-7; 9 bases align to TRBD2. The germline CDR1 and CDR2 sequences are LGHDT and YNNKEL (reference sequence). The CDR3 spans 15 residues. The V segment lost 8 bases and the J segment 7 bases; nucleotides outside the gene matches: 15. CDR3 DNA: TGTGCCAGCGGCGGTGGGGCGGGAGGGCCGGTAGAGCAGTACTTC. Encoded protein: CASGGGAGGPVEQYF.

This clone was recorded only once. This chain joins TRBV19 and TRBJ1-1; 7 nucleotides match TRBD1. With V trimmed by 3 bases and J by 4 bases, 5 bases remained unmatched. Germline CDR1 is LNHDA and CDR2 is SQIVND (reference sequence). The CDR3 contains 14 residues. The CDR3 DNA sequence: TGTGCCAGTAGTATCCGACAGGGCGGCACTGAAGCTTTCTTT. This encodes CASSIRQGGTEAFF.

The chain links TRBV2 to TRBJ2-7; 7 bases are a match to TRBD1. The J segment lost 1 base and the V segment lost 6 bases, leaving 6 bases of the junction unmatched. This CDR3 is 14 amino acids long. Germline lookup yields CDR1 SNHLY and CDR2 FYNNEI. The CDR3 nucleotides read TGTGCCAGCAGCGATGACAGGGCTTCCTACGAGCAGTACTTC. Translated, it gives CASSDDRASYEQYF. Using reference TRBV2 and TRBJ2-7 for the parts outside the CDR3, the full variable domain is EPEVTQTPSHQVTQMGQEVILRCVPISNHLYFYWYRQILGQKVEFLVSFYNNEISEKSEIFDDQFSVERPDGSNFTLKIRSTKLEDSAMYFCASSDDRASYEQYFGPGTRLTVT.

The rearrangement uses TRBV28 and TRBJ2-7; 9 bases line up with TRBD1. The trim removed 1 base at V and 7 bases at J, leaving 11 bases unmatched. The CDR3 is made up of 16 amino acids. Germline lookup yields CDR1 MDHEN and CDR2 SYDVKM. The CDR3 DNA is TGTGCCAGCAGTTTATCCAGTGGACAGGGGTTGATGGAGCAGTACTTC. This translates into CASSLSSGQGLMEQYF.

The V call is TRBV29-1, the J call TRBJ2-2, with D perhaps TRBD2 (6 bases). The CDR3 covers 14 residues. With 3 bases removed from V and 1 base from J, the gap between germline ends came to 9 bases. Per germline, CDR1 SQVTM and CDR2 ANQGSEA. The CDR3 DNA sequence: TGCAGCGTTGATAGCGGAGGGAACACCGGGGAGCTGTTTTTT. It yields the protein CSVDSGGNTGELFF.

The gene calls are TRBV4-1 and TRBJ2-3; tentatively, D is TRBD2 (5 bases). CDR3 length equals 16 residues. V lost 4 bases and J 2 bases, leaving 16 bases between the germline ends. CDR1 MGHRA and CDR2 YSYEKL come from the germline V gene. CDR3 sequence (DNA): TGCGCCAGCAGCCCGTTGGTGTTTAGCGTCACAGATACGCAGTATTTT. Translating gives CASSPLVFSVTDTQYF.

This clone is a singleton in its sample. This sequence joins TRBV19 and TRBJ2-7, with D tentatively TRBD2 (6 bases). V was clipped by 0 bases and J by 7 bases, with 13 bases between them. The CDR3 has 14 residues. Germline-derived CDR1 and CDR2 are LNHDA and SQIVND (reference sequence). CDR3 DNA: TGTGCCAGTAGTATAGACGGGGGACCGGGAGAGCAGTACTTC. As protein: CASSIDGGPGEQYF.

This clone was counted a few times. This chain connects TRBV11-2 to TRBJ2-5, with 10 bases matching TRBD2. The CDR3 runs 16 residues. Germline-derived CDR1 and CDR2 are SGHAT and FQNNGV. With V trimmed by 4 bases and J by 3 bases, 8 bases remained unmatched. The CDR3 bases are TGTGCCAGCAGCTCCTCCCCCGGACTAGCGGAAGAGACCCAGTACTTC. Residues: CASSSSPGLAEETQYF.

This rearrangement joins TRBV5-1 to TRBJ2-3; 14 bases are shared with TRBD2. V lost 4 bases, J lost 2 bases, and 6 bases stayed unmatched. The CDR3 runs to 17 residues. Germline V gene lookup returns CDR1 SGHRS and CDR2 YFSETQ. CDR3 protein: CASSLGLAGENTDTQYF. As DNA, the CDR3 is TGCGCCAGCAGCCTGGGACTAGCGGGGGAGAACACAGATACGCAGTATTTT.

The CDR3 loop reads CASRGLAGGNTGELFF. DNA of the CDR3: TGTGCCAGCAGAGGACTCGCGGGAGGGAACACCGGGGAGCTGTTTTTT. The chain is built from TRBV27 and TRBJ2-2, with 8 bases aligning to TRBD2. J gave up 1 base and V 6 bases, and 7 bases lay outside the gene matches. CDR1 is MNHEY and CDR2 is SMNVEV in the germline V gene (reference sequence). The CDR3 sequence is 16 residues long.

The CDR3 loop is CASALRSGGSTEAFF. In nucleotides, the CDR3 is TGTGCTAGTGCCTTGCGGTCGGGTGGTAGCACTGAAGCTTTCTTT. The V gene is TRBV12-5, the J gene TRBJ1-1; no reliable D call. Germline values: CDR1 LGHNT, CDR2 FRNRAP. Trimming removed 7 bases from V and 4 bases from J, with 19 bases in between. The CDR3 totals 15 residues.

This chain joins TRBV6-2 or TRBV6-3 and TRBJ2-7, with D possibly TRBD2 on 6 matching bases. Between the trimmed V and J ends, which lost 2 bases and 6 bases, there was a span of 14 bases. The CDR3 extends over 14 amino acids. Germline lookup yields CDR1 MNHEY and CDR2 SVGEGT. In DNA, the CDR3 is TGTGCCAGCAGTTACGTGCGGGATGGTAGCGAGCAGTACTTC. Its protein product is CASSYVRDGSEQYF.

The CDR3 DNA reads as TGTGCCAGCAGCTTGCATGCAGGGGTGAGCACTGAAGCTTTCTTT. Its translation: CASSLHAGVSTEAFF. The chain recombines TRBV5-5 with TRBJ1-1; D is perhaps TRBD1 (6 bases). Trimming cost V 1 base and J 4 bases, with 14 bases left between them. Germline CDR1 is SGHKS and CDR2 is YYEKEE (reference sequence). The CDR3 spans 15 residues.